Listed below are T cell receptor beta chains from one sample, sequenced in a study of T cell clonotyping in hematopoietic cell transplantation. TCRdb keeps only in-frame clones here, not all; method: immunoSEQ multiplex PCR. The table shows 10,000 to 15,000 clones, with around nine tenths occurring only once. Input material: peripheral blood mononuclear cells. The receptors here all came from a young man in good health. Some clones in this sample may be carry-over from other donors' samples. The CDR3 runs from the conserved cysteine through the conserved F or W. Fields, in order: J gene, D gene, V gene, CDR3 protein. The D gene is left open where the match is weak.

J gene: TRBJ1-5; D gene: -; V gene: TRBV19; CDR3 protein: CASSPYGDYGNQPQHF
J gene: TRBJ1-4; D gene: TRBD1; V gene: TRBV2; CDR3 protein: CASRQGSENEKLFF
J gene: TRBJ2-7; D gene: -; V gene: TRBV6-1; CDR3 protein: CASSEAAYYEQYF
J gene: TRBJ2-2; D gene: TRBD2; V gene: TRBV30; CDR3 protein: CAWGKGLAVTTGTGELFF
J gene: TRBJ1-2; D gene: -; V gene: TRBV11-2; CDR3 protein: CASSSLNSRARANYGYTF
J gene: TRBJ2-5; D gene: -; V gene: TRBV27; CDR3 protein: CASSLTPKETQYF
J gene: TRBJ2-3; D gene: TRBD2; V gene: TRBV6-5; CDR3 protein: CASKDGGGGTDTQYF
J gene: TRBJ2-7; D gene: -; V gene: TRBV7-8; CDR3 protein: CASSWRTQSSYEQYF
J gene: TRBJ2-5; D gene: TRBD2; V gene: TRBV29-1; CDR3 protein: CSAAGGGGRETQYF
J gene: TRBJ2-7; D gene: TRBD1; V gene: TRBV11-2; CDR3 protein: CASSRGQGASYEQYF
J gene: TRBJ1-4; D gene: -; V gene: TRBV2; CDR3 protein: CARQGTNEKLFF
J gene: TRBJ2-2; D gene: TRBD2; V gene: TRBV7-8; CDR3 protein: CASSAGAFLADTGELFF
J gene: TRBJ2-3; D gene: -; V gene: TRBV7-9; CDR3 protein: CASSLGSQYYGTDTQYF
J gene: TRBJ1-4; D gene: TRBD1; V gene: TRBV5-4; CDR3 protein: CASSLGGQAEKLFF
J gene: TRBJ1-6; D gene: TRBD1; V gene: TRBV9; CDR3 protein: CASSVDRGSGNSPLHF
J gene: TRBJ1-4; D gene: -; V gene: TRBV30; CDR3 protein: CAWTKRQSLFEKLFF
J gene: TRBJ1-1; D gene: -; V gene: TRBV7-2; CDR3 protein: CASSLRHNTEAFF
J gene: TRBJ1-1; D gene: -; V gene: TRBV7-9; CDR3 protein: CASSLQGPEAFF
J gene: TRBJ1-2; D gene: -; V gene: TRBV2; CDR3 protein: CASTVPDGKDGYTF
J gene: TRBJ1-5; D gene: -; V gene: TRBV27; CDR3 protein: CASGFYYQPQHF
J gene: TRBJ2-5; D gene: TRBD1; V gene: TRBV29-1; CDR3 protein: CSGQGAQETQYF
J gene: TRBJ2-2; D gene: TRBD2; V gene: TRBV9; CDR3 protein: CASSVGGLDVTGELFF
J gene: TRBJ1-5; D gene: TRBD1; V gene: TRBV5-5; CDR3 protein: CASSEDRGFNQPQHF
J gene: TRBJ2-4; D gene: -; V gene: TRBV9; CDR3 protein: CASSVGGQRAGNIQYF
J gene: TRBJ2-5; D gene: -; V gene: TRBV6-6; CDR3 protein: CASSYSEGGSQETQYF
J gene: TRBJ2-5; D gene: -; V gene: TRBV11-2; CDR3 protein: CASSSSGRETQYF
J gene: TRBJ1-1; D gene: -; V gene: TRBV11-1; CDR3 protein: CARGWGNTEAFF
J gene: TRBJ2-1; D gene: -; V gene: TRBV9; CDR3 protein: CASSSSGRRHSYNEQFF
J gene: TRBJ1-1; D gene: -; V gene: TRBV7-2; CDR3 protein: CASSSAQVGNTEAFF
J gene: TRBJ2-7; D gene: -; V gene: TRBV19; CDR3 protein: CASSIGGISYEQYF
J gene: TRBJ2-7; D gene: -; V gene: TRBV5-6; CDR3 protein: CASSLGPEQYF
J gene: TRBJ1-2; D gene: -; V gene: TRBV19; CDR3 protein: CASSLFGVTYANYGYTF
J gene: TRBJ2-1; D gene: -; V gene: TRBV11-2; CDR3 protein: CASTRAGEQFF
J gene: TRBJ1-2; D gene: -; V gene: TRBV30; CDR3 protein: CAWSVFIVTEDYGYTF
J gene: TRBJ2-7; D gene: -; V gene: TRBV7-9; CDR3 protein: CASSSGQIYYEQYF
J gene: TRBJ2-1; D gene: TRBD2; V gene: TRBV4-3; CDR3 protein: CASSLRPLAGGSYNEQFF
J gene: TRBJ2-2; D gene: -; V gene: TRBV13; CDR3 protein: CASSRDTAGELFF
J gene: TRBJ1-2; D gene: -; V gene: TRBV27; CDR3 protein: CASSRDGNYGYTF
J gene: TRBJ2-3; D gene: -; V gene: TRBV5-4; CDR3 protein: CASSFRAGTDTQYF
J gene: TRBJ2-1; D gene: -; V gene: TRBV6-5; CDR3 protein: CASSYSISNEQFF
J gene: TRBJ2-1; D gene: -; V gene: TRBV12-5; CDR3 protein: CASGLPRADEQFF
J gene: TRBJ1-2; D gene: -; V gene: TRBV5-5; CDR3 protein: CASSLVPGSNYGYTF
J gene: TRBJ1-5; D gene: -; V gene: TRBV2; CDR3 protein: CASTNDGSNQPQHF
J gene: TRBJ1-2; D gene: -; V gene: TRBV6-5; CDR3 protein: CASSYSAGNGYGYTF
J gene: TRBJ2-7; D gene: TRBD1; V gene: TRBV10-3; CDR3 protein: CAISEQDRGGNEQYF
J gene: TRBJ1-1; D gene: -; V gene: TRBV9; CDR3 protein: CASSVGMNTEAFF
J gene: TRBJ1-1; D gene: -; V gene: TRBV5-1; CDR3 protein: CASSAMTVDTEAFF
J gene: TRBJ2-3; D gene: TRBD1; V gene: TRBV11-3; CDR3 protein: CASSLDRVDTQYF
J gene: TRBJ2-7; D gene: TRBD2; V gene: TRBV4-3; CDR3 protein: CASSQTKTSGSYEQYF
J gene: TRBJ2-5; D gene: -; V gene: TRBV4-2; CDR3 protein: CASSQAQGGLRGETQYF
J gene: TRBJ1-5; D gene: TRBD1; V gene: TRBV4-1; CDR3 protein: CASSLDRGNQPQHF